The 23 T cell receptor beta chains listed next were all sequenced from one sample in a study of CD8 T cells in ankylosing spondylitis. One entry per CDR3 protein results from TCRdb running MiXCR on the 5' RACE reads. Of under 250,000 distinct CDR3 sequences listed, approximately 10% were seen once; the top ten hold 2% to 3%. Input material: blood, either unsorted or a sorted T cell fraction (not recorded which). The receptors were gathered from a male donor with ankylosing spondylitis or in good health (not recorded which).

This clonotype was seen at least ten times. The CDR3: CASSGGLAGYTDTQYF. The CDR3 DNA is TGTGCCAGCAGCGGAGGACTAGCGGGATACACAGATACGCAGTATTTT. The gene calls are TRBV4-2 and TRBJ2-3; 12 positions agree with TRBD2. Germline CDR1 LGHNA, CDR2 YNFKEQ. This CDR3 has 16 residues. V dropped 5 bases and J dropped 2; count of bases not matched to a gene: 5.

In its sample, this clonotype was seen many times. The CDR3 is CASSPRAGVTSRIYNEQFF. CDR3 in DNA: TGTGCCAGCAGCCCCCGGGCGGGGGTTACATCTAGGATTTATAATGAGCAGTTCTTC. The chain is built from TRBV7-6 and TRBJ2-1; TRBD2 agrees at 7 bases. Germline trimming cut 5 bases from V and 7 bases from J; bases unmatched to any gene: 23. This CDR3 region has 19 residues. CDR1 is SGHVS, CDR2 FNYEAQ, per germline. The whole variable domain, remainder taken from reference TRBV7-6 and TRBJ2-1, is GAGVSQSPRYKVTKRGQDVALRCDPISGHVSLYWYRQALGQGPEFLTYFNYEAQQDKSGLPNDRFSAERPEGSISTLTIQRTEQRDSAMYRCASSPRAGVTSRIYNEQFFGPGTRLTVL.

This clonotype was counted many times. This chain joins TRBV3-1 and TRBJ2-2, with TRBD2 matching over 7 bases. This CDR3 is 13 amino acids long. Germline CDR1 reads LGHDT; CDR2 reads YNNKEL (reference sequence). The V segment lost 9 bases and the J segment 4 bases; nucleotides outside the gene matches: 5. In DNA form, the CDR3 reads TGTGCCAGTACCGGGACTATCACCGGGGAGCTGTTTTTT. Amino acids: CASTGTITGELFF.

This clonotype was counted ten times or more. The chain recombines TRBV5-1 with TRBJ2-2; D gene ambiguous. Germline CDR1 SGHRS, CDR2 YFSETQ. The length of the CDR3 is 15 residues. Trimming removed 1 base from V and 0 bases from J, with 7 bases in between. The CDR3 DNA sequence: TGCGCCAGCAGCTTGACCGCTGCGAACACCGGGGAGCTGTTTTTT. Translated, it gives CASSLTAANTGELFF. Looking up the rest from reference TRBV5-1 and TRBJ2-2 gives the full variable domain: KAGVTQTPRYLIKTRGQQVTLSCSPISGHRSVSWYQQTPGQGLQFLFEYFSETQRNKGNFPGRFSGRQFSNSRSEMNVSTLELGDSALYLCASSLTAANTGELFFGEGSRLTVL.

Only a few counts were recorded for this clonotype. This chain uses TRBV18 with TRBJ1-2, with D possibly TRBD1 on 5 matching bases. The CDR3 consists of 14 residues. Deletions cut 5 bases from V and 1 base from J, with 11 bases between. The germline V gene has CDR1 KGHSH and CDR2 LQKENI. The CDR3 nucleotides read TGTGCCAGCTCAACCGGGGGTCATAACTATGGCTACACCTTC. This encodes CASSTGGHNYGYTF.

This clonotype was seen many times. The V and J genes are TRBV9 and TRBJ1-1; D perhaps matches TRBD1 (5 bases). The CDR3 consists of 12 residues. Germline loops: CDR1 SGDLS, CDR2 YYNGEE. V was clipped by 0 bases and J by 8 bases, with 8 bases between them. DNA for the CDR3: TGTGCCAGCAGCGTAGTACGGGGGGAAGCTTTCTTT. It specifies CASSVVRGEAFF.

The V call is TRBV6-6, the J call TRBJ1-4, with D unresolved. CDR1 and CDR2 (germline): MNHNY, SVGAGI (reference sequence). The CDR3 is 12 amino acids. The V end was cut by 3 bases, the J end by 5 bases, with 4 bases between. This CDR3 is CASSYENEKLFF. The CDR3 nucleotides read TGTGCCAGCAGTTATGAGAATGAAAAACTGTTTTTT.

Notes on this clonotype: A much larger clone differs by one base, so this may be a read error. The J gene is TRBJ2-1, the V gene TRBV4-1, with 9 nucleotides matching TRBD2. This CDR3 has 16 residues. V lost 3 bases to trimming and J lost 6 bases; unmatched junction nucleotides: 9. Germline loops: CDR1 MGHRA, CDR2 YSYEKL. The CDR3 reads CASSHRGRDACNEQFF. The CDR3 bases are TGCGCCAGCAGCCATCGCGGGAGGGACGCCTGCAATGAGCAGTTCTTC.

This chain links TRBV7-8 with TRBJ2-7; tentative D call: TRBD2 (5 bases). V lost 2 bases to trimming and J lost 5 bases, with 10 bases between them. Germline CDR1 and CDR2: SGHVS and FQNEAQ. The CDR3 consists of 13 residues. In nucleotides, the CDR3 is TGTGCCAGCAGCTTAAGGGAGAATAACGAGCAGTACTTC. Its protein is CASSLRENNEQYF.

This clonotype was counted only a few times. The chain couples TRBV20-1 to TRBJ2-1, with D possibly being TRBD1 (6 bases). This CDR3 is 12 amino acids long. V gave up 6 bases and J gave up 4 bases, with 10 bases separating them. CDR1 and CDR2 from the germline V gene are DFQATT and SNEGSKA (reference sequence). CDR3 nucleotide sequence: TGCAGTGCCCTCAGGGGTTACAATGAGCAGTTCTTC. Translated, it gives CSALRGYNEQFF.

This clonotype turned up a few times. The V gene is TRBV11-2, the J gene TRBJ1-6, with a weak D call TRBD1 (5 bases). CDR1 SGHAT and CDR2 FQNNGV come from the germline V gene. The CDR3 contains 13 residues. V was shortened by 0 bases and J by 10 bases, with 7 bases between the two germline ends. The CDR3 nucleotides are TGTGCCAGCAGCTTAGAATGGGGCTCACCCCTCCACTTT. It is translated as CASSLEWGSPLHF.

CDR3 sequence (DNA): TGCGCCAGCAGTCCCCGGGGGGATGGAGTGAATGAGCAGTTCTTC. Its protein is CASSPRGDGVNEQFF. V and J are TRBV10-1 and TRBJ2-1, with 7 nucleotides matching TRBD2. Germline V lookup: CDR1 WNHNN, CDR2 SYGVQD (reference sequence). The junction had 11 bases not matched to a gene; V was cut back by 5 bases and J by 7 bases. The CDR3 has 15 amino acids.

This clonotype was observed many times. The chain uses TRBV24-1 and TRBJ2-1, with 8 bases aligning to TRBD2. The V gene's germline CDR1 is KGHDR and CDR2 SFDVKD. This CDR3 spans 13 amino acids. The junction had 9 bases not matched to a gene; V was cut back by 9 bases and J by 9 bases. CDR3 protein: CATGPGLAGEQFF. The CDR3 nucleotides are TGTGCCACCGGACCTGGACTAGCTGGTGAGCAGTTCTTC.

This chain links TRBV6-5 with TRBJ2-7; the D gene is possibly TRBD2 (6 bases). Trimming cost V 2 bases and J 2 bases, with 13 bases left between them. Germline V gene data show CDR1 as MNHEY and CDR2 as SVGAGI. The CDR3 covers 15 residues. Written as DNA, the CDR3 is TGTGCCAGCAGTTACGGGCGGGACCTTACCTACGAGCAGTACTTC. This gives the protein CASSYGRDLTYEQYF.

This clonotype was seen at least ten times. The J gene is TRBJ1-2, the V gene TRBV20-1; 7 bases map to TRBD1. Germline V CDR1 and CDR2: DFQATT, SNEGSKA (reference sequence). CDR3 size: 13 residues. J lost 8 bases, V lost 1 base, and 7 bases had no gene match. The CDR3 sequence: CSARVEGARGYTF. CDR3 sequence (DNA): TGCAGTGCTAGAGTGGAGGGGGCTCGAGGCTACACCTTC.

The rearrangement joins TRBV30 to TRBJ1-5, with D hard to call. The CDR3 runs 17 residues. Trimming took 2 bases from V and 3 from J, leaving 20 bases between them. Germline loops: CDR1 GTSNPN, CDR2 SVGIG (reference sequence). The CDR3 DNA sequence: TGTGCCTGGAGTTTAGGACTGGGAGTGGGCGACAATCAGCCCCAGCATTTT. As protein: CAWSLGLGVGDNQPQHF.

This clonotype was observed a few times. CDR3 loop: CSASLGELAVTYNEQFF. DNA for the CDR3: TGCAGTGCTTCCCTAGGGGAACTAGCGGTTACCTACAATGAGCAGTTCTTC. V and J are TRBV20-1 and TRBJ2-1; 8 bases align to TRBD2. Germline V gene lookup returns CDR1 DFQATT and CDR2 SNEGSKA (reference sequence). There are 17 residues in the CDR3. J gave up 2 bases and V 5 bases, and 14 bases lay outside the gene matches.

The V and J genes are TRBV4-2 and TRBJ1-1; D remains unclear. CDR1 is LGHNA, CDR2 YNFKEQ, per germline. The CDR3 runs to 14 residues. V shed 4 bases and J shed 4 bases, with 13 bases lying between them. CDR3 loop: CASSPGLMSTEAFF. The CDR3 DNA sequence: TGTGCCAGCAGCCCCGGGCTCATGAGCACTGAAGCTTTCTTT.

This clonotype was seen repeatedly, ten times or more. This chain joins TRBV10-2 and TRBJ2-7, with D perhaps being TRBD1 or TRBD2 (6 bases each). The V and J ends lost 2 bases and 4 bases respectively, with 12 bases between them. Germline V gene data show CDR1 as WSHSY and CDR2 as SAAADI. The CDR3 covers 14 residues. For the CDR3, the DNA is TGCGCCAGCAGTGAGGGGGGGCCGAGGTACGAGCAGTACTTC. Protein sequence: CASSEGGPRYEQYF.

At least ten counts were recorded for this clonotype. The chain has TRBV5-5 and TRBJ1-5; no clear D gene. Germline CDR1 SGHKS, CDR2 YYEKEE (reference sequence). The CDR3 consists of 14 residues. Trimming pared 2 bases from V and 4 bases from J, leaving 10 bases between. The CDR3 loop is CASSLFDGNQPQHF. For the CDR3, the DNA is TGTGCCAGCAGCTTATTTGACGGTAATCAGCCCCAGCATTTT.

This clonotype has ten or more counts. The genes are TRBV7-8 and TRBJ2-7, with D perhaps TRBD1 or TRBD2 (5 bases each). Looked up from germline, CDR1 is SGHVS and CDR2 is FQNEAQ. This CDR3 region has 12 residues. The V end was cut by 4 bases, the J end by 9 bases, with 13 bases between. This chain's CDR3 is CASSSGTVGQYF. CDR3 DNA sequence: TGTGCCAGCAGCTCTGGGACGGTGGGGCAGTACTTC. Combining the CDR3 with reference TRBV7-8 and TRBJ2-7 gives the whole variable domain GAGVSQSPRYKVAKRGQDVALRCDPISGHVSLFWYQQALGQGPEFLTYFQNEAQLDKSGLPSDRFFAERPEGSVSTLKIQRTQQEDSAVYLCASSSGTVGQYFGPGTRLTVT.

This clonotype was seen many times. The chain has TRBV12-3 or TRBV12-4 and TRBJ2-7, with 8 bases matching TRBD2. This CDR3 has 15 residues. Losses at the gene ends were 6 bases for V and 6 bases for J; bases not matched to a gene: 13. The CDR3 loop is CASSSPAGGSGEQYF. The CDR3 DNA reads TGTGCCAGCAGCTCGCCGGCGGGAGGATCGGGCGAGCAGTACTTC.

In its sample, this clonotype was seen many times. The chain recombines TRBV5-1 with TRBJ2-7; 9 nucleotides align to TRBD1. Looked up from germline, CDR1 is SGHRS and CDR2 is YFSETQ. Trimming at V came to 4 bases and at J to 6 bases, leaving 8 bases not matched to a gene. The length of the CDR3 is 14 residues. CDR3 bases: TGCGCCAGCAGCACCCGGGACAGGGTAGCCGAGCAGTACTTC. Translation gives CASSTRDRVAEQYF.